This TCR beta chain was documented in a study of cytomegalovirus exposure and HLA in healthy donors (dated by TCRdb to the late 2010s). A note on the overall study: An earlier analysis of approximately 550 of the donors reported more than 250 Gb of sequence data and 117 million unique TCR beta sequences from 150 million to 200 million T cells. All discovery cohort repertoires had been generated using a single sequencing platform. The number of donors typed differed by locus, with about 629-630 for A, B, C, DRB1 and DQB1, more than 500 for DQA1, 600 to 610 for DPA1, and some 440 for DPB1. About five DR-DQ haplotypes were handled as single units for association and clustering, since linkage in the cohort was strong. In a later analysis, previously published TCR beta repertoires from about 670 donors were re-analyzed and high-resolution HLA genotyping was added so that TCR occurrence patterns could be studied. Of the approximately 370 genotyped donors, over 80% were placed in the genetic ancestry cluster associated with self-reported Caucasian donors. In addition to the first cohort of 666 subjects, a separate validation cohort of approximately 130 different subjects was used. The study profiled the T cell repertoires of 500 to 800 subjects by immunosequencing and related them to cytomegalovirus serostatus. Among a few hundred genotyped donors of the cohort, an average of approximately 240,000 unique TCR beta nucleotide sequences were sequenced per donor, around 20% of them non-productive. Genome-wide SNP genotypes for about 65% of the roughly 670 donors were used in a later genetic analysis, which treated that subset as a discovery cohort. Roughly 300 gigabases of sequencing data and approximately 93 million unique TCR sequences were included in an early release covering about 700 HLA-typed donors. An earlier analysis of approximately 630 of the donors applied high-throughput TCR beta sequencing to assess whether each TCR beta V gene segment acted as functional or pseudogenic. Alongside the repertoire data, information on donor age, sex, ethnicity and CMV serostatus was compiled. High-throughput TCR immunosequencing, statistical association of individual TCRs with disease status, and machine learning were combined to predict cytomegalovirus infection status. The aim of the study was to test whether cataloging public T cell receptors could identify signatures of past pathogen exposure. In the later analysis, no new phenotypic data were used to find candidate immune exposures; instead, reliance was placed on TCR beta sequences and their occurrence across donors. HLA typing covered class I and class II loci at four-digit resolution.

The cohort comprised fewer than 700 healthy bone marrow donors. All cohort members were sampled while nominally healthy, although unrecorded immune exposures were likely present. The donor tested CMV seropositive and was one of the 289 seropositive cohort members. A peripheral blood sample was collected from each donor, and TCR beta sequencing was performed on peripheral blood mononuclear cells. The Qiagen DNeasy Blood Extraction Kit was used to extract genomic DNA from the blood cell samples. A note on this clone: Its antigen has not been determined. Other nucleotide sequences from this sample produce the same CDR3.

Library method: the immunoSEQ multiplex PCR assay. A mixture of 60 forward primers for TCR Vbeta segments and 13 reverse primers for TCR Jbeta segments was used in the multiplex PCR. Amplification of the CDR3 region of rearranged TCR beta genes was performed with a multiplex PCR assay on genomic DNA. On the Illumina HiSeq System, the amplified TCR beta libraries were sequenced as 87-base-pair reads. The paper's processing steps were these. Across the 600 to 700 repertoires, a later analysis counted 75 million to 90 million unique TCR beta chains, 9.5 million to 12 million of which were shared by at least two donors. To remove PCR and sequencing errors, raw reads were error-corrected and collapsed into unique sequences using a nearest-neighbor algorithm that merged closely related sequences. Alignment of CDR3 sequences to IMGT reference sequences was used to assign V, D and J gene segments. For a sequence to be retained, a match of at least six nucleotides to both a V gene segment and a J gene segment was required. Rearrangements were called productive when the CDR3 lacked stop codons and stayed in frame with V and J; all others were non-productive. CDR3 was defined by IMGT convention, running from the second conserved V-encoded cysteine to the conserved J-encoded phenylalanine. The earlier analysis of 500 to 750 of the donors excluded any sequence lacking an unambiguous match to a single V gene segment. In an earlier analysis of a few hundred of the donors, V segments were called functional above 56.7% productive rearrangements and were called segregating when the between-donor standard deviation exceeded 5%. A statistical classification framework was built for diagnosing cytomegalovirus status from the catalog of TCR beta chain sequences. V and J gene assignment, in a later analysis, came from comparing TCR nucleotide sequences with IMGT/GENE-DB human TR gene sequences. A later analysis assigned CDR3 sequences and most-parsimonious VDJ recombination scenarios with the TCRdist pipeline. In a later analysis, each TCR beta chain was defined by its CDR3 amino acid sequence together with its V-gene family, and reads lacking a unique V-gene family were excluded. To address suspected cross-contamination and a sequencing artifact, a later analysis removed under 600 highly shared, low-generation-probability nucleotide sequences. In a later analysis, a clonal expansion index was calculated for each public chain from normalized within-repertoire ranks of inferred template counts. Generation probabilities in a later analysis came from a VDJ recombination model fitted to out-of-frame rearrangements, and those results were checked against IGoR. In a later analysis, hypergeometric tests were used to score TCR-TCR, TCR-HLA and TCR-CMV co-occurrence, with a repertoire-size bias correction applied to TCR pairs. In a later analysis, false discovery rates were estimated by permuting HLA or CMV assignments 20 times. In a later analysis, co-occurring TCRs were grouped using DBSCAN, with TCRdist sequence similarity added in when clustering inside HLA-allele-positive subsets. Co-occurrence clustering excluded repertoires with fewer than 30,000 or more than 120,000 public chains, plus five with anomalous nucleotide sharing. TCRdb stores this immuneACCESS table with in-frame sequences only. Part of the clones is absent; in the studies checked, under half of the shortfall reflects unresolved V genes, and no reason is known for the rest. The V and J calls and clone size come from that table; D and trimming were worked out from the DNA. The table for this sample lists 65,000 to 85,000 clones. The top ten clonotypes cover roughly 2.3% of the sample.

V is cut back by 4 bases and J by 2 bases, with 4 bases in the junction unmatched. As encoded in the germline V gene, CDR1 is KGHSH while CDR2 is LQKENI. The CDR3 sequence holds 14 residues, the cysteine and phenylalanine included. Only the CDR3 portion is preserved as DNA: 42 bases, with reading frame beginning at the first base. The paper's findings and limits, for the study overall: Some IMGT-functional V segments, including TRBV6-2 and TRBV6-3, could not be distinguished by the 87-base-pair reads and were therefore excluded. Compared with the approximately 710-donor mean, donors in an Asian-associated ancestry cluster had fewer N-insertions in productive TCRs, according to a later genetic analysis. A later analysis found that most CMV-associated TCR beta chains appeared HLA-restricted, with HLA associations seemingly driven largely by CMV exposure. According to a later analysis, parvovirus B19, influenza, CMV and Epstein-Barr virus appeared linked to several top co-occurrence clusters. Linkage disequilibrium might explain the correlated functional status among segregating V segments, but an unknown experimental factor could not be ruled out. It was suggested by the authors that the approach could potentially be generalized to other disease states and immunological phenotypes. At a false discovery rate of 0.05, a later analysis linked some 17,000 TCR beta sequences to specific HLA alleles. In a later analysis, TCR association rates were found to vary across HLA loci, with the most associated TCRs seen for DRB1 alleles and the fewest for HLA-C alleles. In an earlier analysis of around 600 of the donors, most TCR beta V segments were observed in productive rearrangements about 87% or about 30% of the time, broadly matching IMGT annotations. In a later genetic analysis, a missense DCLRE1C variant was associated with V-gene and J-gene trimming of TCR beta chains, and the association was replicated in an independent cohort. In vitro tests confirmed that a few of the cytomegalovirus-associated TCR beta chains recognize cytomegalovirus antigens. Because counts were too low, 15 or so rarely observed V segments, including chromosome 9 orphons, were excluded from the earlier analysis of about 500 of the donors. A further reported finding was that TCR beta sequences accurately predicted the HLA-A and HLA-B alleles for most subjects in the first cohort. In the study, about 150 TCR beta chains were listed as associated with cytomegalovirus. Because some donors lacked HLA typing at each locus, the association tests relied only on the typed subset. Most TCR sequences were seen in very few donors, while some public TCRs were found in many individuals. Only TCR beta chains were sequenced in this cohort, and the absence of alpha or paired-chain data limited detectable features. Presence/absence analyses assumed roughly uniform sequencing depth across donors, an assumption that may not hold. For the cohort, immune exposure information was limited to CMV serostatus. A cluster of highly shared sequence variants was judged likely to be a technical artifact of the sequencing pipeline. In a later analysis, HLA-associated TCR beta chains showed more clonal expansion and lower generation probabilities than non-associated chains that were equally common. In both the original and validation cohorts, the classifier was reported to diagnose cytomegalovirus status with high specificity and sensitivity. Assigning TCR associations to individual alleles was difficult when HLA alleles, especially DR and DQ, strongly co-occurred.

Rearrangement joined TRBV18 to TRBJ1-1, with TRBD1 identical over 7 junction bases. What was sequenced was PBMCs. This sequence was found in a female donor in good health and CMV-seropositive. CDR3 region: CASSLGTANTEAFF. Here is the DNA: TGTGCCAGCTCACTGGGGACAGCCAACACTGAAGCTTTCTTT. Supplemented by the reference TRBV18 and TRBJ1-1 proteins around the CDR3, the complete variable domain is NAGVMQNPRHLVRRRGQEARLRCSPMKGHSHVYWYRQLPEEGLKFMVYLQKENIIDESGMPKERFSAEFPKEGPSILRIQQVVRGDSAAYFCASSLGTANTEAFFGQGTRLTVV.